These 21 T cell receptor beta chains were all obtained from the same sample, sequenced in a study of blood T cell repertoires in COVID-19. Assay used: immunoSEQ multiplex PCR; TCRdb lists only in-frame clones, some missing. The sample carries approximately 150,000 clones, around 90% recorded once. The sample taken for sequencing was peripheral blood. These receptors all come from a woman between 55 and 75 years old with acute or convalescent COVID-19.

The V gene is TRBV7-3, the J gene TRBJ1-6; 8 bases are a match to TRBD1. The CDR3 is 15 residues long. CDR1 is SGHTA, CDR2 FQGTGA, per germline. V was pared by 5 bases and J by 7 bases, with 7 bases of the junction left unmatched. The DNA of the CDR3 is TGTGCCAGCAGCCGCCTGGGACAGGCAAATTCACCCCTCCACTTT. It specifies CASSRLGQANSPLHF.

This clone showed up just once. The chain recombines TRBV5-1 with TRBJ2-1; 7 nucleotides line up with TRBD1. Looked up from germline, CDR1 is SGHRS and CDR2 is YFSETQ. CDR3 length: 14 residues. V was clipped by 5 bases and J by 2 bases; unmatched bases: 4. CDR3: CASRYRGPYNEQFF. CDR3 DNA sequence: TGCGCCAGCAGATACAGGGGACCCTACAATGAGCAGTTCTTC.

The CDR3 reads CASSPPGDRVPEALHF. CDR3 coding DNA: TGTGCCAGTAGTCCCCCCGGGGACAGGGTGCCTGAAGCCCTCCACTTT. The rearrangement joins TRBV19 to TRBJ1-6, with TRBD1 matching 9 bases. CDR1 and CDR2 from the germline V gene are LNHDA and SQIVND (reference sequence). Trimming removed 5 bases from V and 14 bases from J; junction bases left unmatched: 16. The length of the CDR3 is 16 residues.

The chain joins TRBV5-1 to TRBJ1-2; maybe TRBD1 (6 bases). Deletions cut 0 bases from V and 4 bases from J, with 10 bases between. The CDR3 is 14 residues long. Germline CDR1 SGHRS, CDR2 YFSETQ. The CDR3 spells CASSLETGRYGYTF. The CDR3 DNA is TGCGCCAGCAGCTTGGAAACAGGGCGCTATGGCTACACCTTC.

The J gene is TRBJ1-2, the V gene TRBV6-5; D is possibly TRBD1 (5 bases). The V gene's germline CDR1 is MNHEY and CDR2 SVGAGI. V lost 2 bases and J 6 bases, leaving 13 bases between the germline ends. The CDR3 sequence is 14 residues long. CDR3 sequence (DNA): TGTGCCAGCAGTTACGGACACGAAGTCGATGGCTACACCTTC. It is translated as CASSYGHEVDGYTF.

The chain recombines TRBV6-5 with TRBJ1-1; the match to TRBD1 covers 8 bases. With V trimmed by 11 bases and J by 4 bases, 9 bases remained unmatched. Germline assignment: CDR1 MNHEY and CDR2 SVGAGI. This CDR3 comprises 13 residues. The CDR3 is CAAQGARGTEAFF. The CDR3, as DNA: TGTGCCGCTCAGGGGGCGCGAGGCACTGAAGCTTTCTTT.

The chain recombines TRBV5-1 with TRBJ2-5, with a weak D call TRBD2 (5 bases). The V end was cut by 0 bases, the J end by 3 bases, with 9 bases between. The CDR3 length is 14 residues. The V gene's germline CDR1 is SGHRS and CDR2 YFSETQ. The CDR3 here is CASSLALREETQYF. The DNA for the CDR3 is TGCGCCAGCAGCTTGGCCTTGCGGGAAGAGACCCAGTACTTC. Full variable domain (outside the CDR3, taken from reference TRBV5-1 and TRBJ2-5): KAGVTQTPRYLIKTRGQQVTLSCSPISGHRSVSWYQQTPGQGLQFLFEYFSETQRNKGNFPGRFSGRQFSNSRSEMNVSTLELGDSALYLCASSLALREETQYFGPGTRLLVL.

The J gene is TRBJ1-6, the V gene TRBV28; perhaps TRBD1 as D (6 bases). This CDR3 spans 17 amino acids. V shed 1 base and J shed 2 bases, with 12 bases lying between them. Germline CDR1 and CDR2: MDHEN and SYDVKM. The CDR3 sequence: CASSLSGVGPYNSPLHF. As DNA, the CDR3 is TGTGCCAGCAGTTTATCAGGGGTAGGCCCCTATAATTCACCCCTCCACTTT.

The V and J genes are TRBV19 and TRBJ1-1, with D possibly TRBD1 on 5 matching bases. V was pared by 5 bases and J by 6 bases, with 16 bases between. This CDR3 region has 14 residues. CDR1 and CDR2 from the germline V gene are LNHDA and SQIVND (reference sequence). The CDR3 is CASSLTQGRAEAFF. The CDR3, as DNA: TGTGCCAGTAGTCTCACGCAGGGAAGAGCTGAAGCTTTCTTT. Full variable domain (rest looked up from reference TRBV19 and TRBJ1-1): DGGITQSPKYLFRKEGQNVTLSCEQNLNHDAMYWYRQDPGQGLRLIYYSQIVNDFQKGDIAEGYSVSREKKESFPLTVTSAQKNPTAFYLCASSLTQGRAEAFFGQGTRLTVV.

This sequence joins TRBV4-2 and TRBJ1-2; D call uncertain. V dropped 1 base and J dropped 5 bases, with 11 bases sitting between them. CDR1 and CDR2 (germline): LGHNA, YNFKEQ. This CDR3 is 14 amino acids long. The CDR3: CASSQVSTEYGYTF. The CDR3 nucleotides read TGTGCCAGCAGCCAAGTGAGCACCGAATATGGCTACACCTTC.

The V call is TRBV6-2 or TRBV6-3, the J call TRBJ1-2; 7 bases map to TRBD1. V trimming: 6 bases; J trimming: 3 bases; junction bases outside the gene matches: 7. The CDR3 runs to 14 residues. In germline, CDR1 is MNHEY, CDR2 SVGEGT. The CDR3 DNA reads as TGTGCCAGCAGCCCGGACAGGATCGACTATGGCTACACCTTC. It translates to CASSPDRIDYGYTF.

The CDR3 DNA follows: TGTGCCACCAGCAGAGGTCGAGGGGGCGCGAACACCGGGGAGCTGTTTTTT. It translates to CATSRGRGGANTGELFF. The chain links TRBV15 to TRBJ2-2; TRBD1 agrees at 7 bases. Germline trimming cut 1 base from V and 0 bases from J; bases unmatched to any gene: 5. Germline loops: CDR1 LNHNV, CDR2 YYDKDF (reference sequence). The CDR3 covers 17 residues.

This clone appeared a single time. The chain carries TRBV11-2 and TRBJ2-3; no clear D gene. V lost 3 bases and J lost 6, with 7 bases in between. The CDR3 runs 12 residues. Germline values: CDR1 SGHAT, CDR2 FQNNGV. CDR3 loop: CASSLVGDTQYF. CDR3 DNA: TGTGCCAGCAGCTTGGTCGGGGATACGCAGTATTTT.

The chain uses TRBV6-1 and TRBJ1-2; D remains ambiguous. The CDR3 runs to 14 residues. Germline V CDR1 and CDR2: MNHNS, SASEGT. Between the trimmed V and J ends, which lost 2 bases and 7 bases, there was a span of 14 bases. The CDR3: CASSENGDWGGYTF. In DNA, the CDR3 is TGTGCCAGCAGTGAAAACGGGGATTGGGGTGGCTACACCTTC.

V and J are TRBV21-1 and TRBJ2-5; no check of the table's D call, TRBD1, against the DNA was made. TRBV21-1 is assigned pseudogene status. CDR3 size: 22 residues. The CDR3 spells CASSKDHSMNHEGARSQETQYF. The CDR3 DNA reads TGTGCCAGCAGCAAAGATCATTCTATGAATCACGAGGGGGCCCGATCCCAAGAGACCCAGTACTTC.

The chain links TRBV5-1 to TRBJ2-2; weak D call: TRBD1 (6 bases). Germline V gene sequence: CDR1 SGHRS, CDR2 YFSETQ. Trimming removed 0 bases from V and 4 bases from J, with 13 bases in between. The CDR3 spans 16 residues. CDR3 DNA: TGCGCCAGCAGCTTGGTTCCAGGGGCCCTCACCGGGGAGCTGTTTTTT. Its protein is CASSLVPGALTGELFF.

The chain has TRBV5-1 and TRBJ2-1; maybe TRBD2 (5 bases). This CDR3 is built from 14 residues. Per germline, CDR1 SGHRS and CDR2 YFSETQ. The V gene lost 2 bases and the J gene lost 4 bases, with 10 bases spanning the gap. CDR3 DNA: TGCGCCAGCAGCTTTAACGGGGAGTACAATGAGCAGTTCTTC. It specifies CASSFNGEYNEQFF.

This chain links TRBV6-5 with TRBJ2-5, with 7 bases lining up with TRBD2. V lost 2 bases and J lost 4; bases outside the gene matches: 7. This CDR3 has 15 amino acids. Per germline, CDR1 MNHEY and CDR2 SVGAGI. DNA of the CDR3: TGTGCCAGCAGTTACGGGAGGGGCAAAGGAGAGACCCAGTACTTC. Translation: CASSYGRGKGETQYF.

The V gene is TRBV5-4, the J gene TRBJ1-6, with 10 bases aligning to TRBD1. Germline V gene sequence: CDR1 SGHNT, CDR2 YYREEE (reference sequence). The CDR3 extends over 15 amino acids. Losses at the gene ends were 2 bases for V and 7 bases for J; bases not matched to a gene: 3. The CDR3 spells CASSLSGQGNSPLHF. The CDR3 DNA is TGTGCCAGCAGCTTATCGGGACAGGGGAATTCACCCCTCCACTTT.

CDR3 sequence: CASRDTGGNSPLHF. The CDR3 DNA reads as TGTGCCAGCAGAGATACAGGGGGTAATTCACCCCTCCACTTT. The chain combines TRBV6-5 with TRBJ1-6; 8 nucleotides match TRBD1. V was pared by 6 bases and J by 6 bases, with 4 bases of the junction left unmatched. The V gene's germline CDR1 is MNHEY and CDR2 SVGAGI. This CDR3 spans 14 amino acids.

The V gene is TRBV14, the J gene TRBJ2-7; TRBD1 agrees at 8 bases. This CDR3 spans 14 amino acids. Trimming removed 4 bases from V and 5 bases from J; junction bases left unmatched: 7. Germline CDR1 and CDR2: SGHDN and FVKESK. CDR3 DNA: TGTGCCAGCAGCCGAGTGACAGGGGCTGACGAGCAGTACTTC. It codes for CASSRVTGADEQYF.